One T cell receptor (beta chain) is described in this entry. Its antigen is not known. Using RNA transcripts, the TCR beta CDR3 regions were amplified. HTBI-primed RT-PCR formed the first round, and a multiplex PCR formed the second. TCRdb reprocessed the multiplex PCR reads with MiXCR, giving one entry per CDR3 protein. The table lists about 550,000 distinct CDR3 sequences, about 40% of them singletons. The data originate from a study of Graves' ophthalmopathy and Graves' hyperthyroidism. General study findings and limits: Most thyroid-expanded clonotypes exceeding 0.001 frequency were also found in blood. Ophthalmopathy was separated from stable hyperthyroidism by a 13-signature model with approximately 91% sensitivity and over 70% specificity. The study's model predicted ophthalmopathy progression at 70.59% sensitivity and about 78% specificity.

Clinicians made diagnoses from clinical symptoms, serum thyroxine, TRAb, thyroid ultrasound and orbital computed tomography. V was clipped by 8 bases and J by 0 bases, with 16 bases between them. The CDR3 sequence is 14 residues long. CDR1 and CDR2 from the germline V gene are SQVTM and ANQGSEA. This receptor was obtained from an adult man with Graves' hyperthyroidism. The rearrangement uses TRBV29-1 and TRBJ1-1; no definite D call. Sequences were obtained from peripheral blood or thyroid tissue (not recorded which). The CDR3 nucleotides are TGCAGCAGTTTATCGCGGCAGTTGAACACTGAAGCTTTCTTT. This gives the protein CSSLSRQLNTEAFF.